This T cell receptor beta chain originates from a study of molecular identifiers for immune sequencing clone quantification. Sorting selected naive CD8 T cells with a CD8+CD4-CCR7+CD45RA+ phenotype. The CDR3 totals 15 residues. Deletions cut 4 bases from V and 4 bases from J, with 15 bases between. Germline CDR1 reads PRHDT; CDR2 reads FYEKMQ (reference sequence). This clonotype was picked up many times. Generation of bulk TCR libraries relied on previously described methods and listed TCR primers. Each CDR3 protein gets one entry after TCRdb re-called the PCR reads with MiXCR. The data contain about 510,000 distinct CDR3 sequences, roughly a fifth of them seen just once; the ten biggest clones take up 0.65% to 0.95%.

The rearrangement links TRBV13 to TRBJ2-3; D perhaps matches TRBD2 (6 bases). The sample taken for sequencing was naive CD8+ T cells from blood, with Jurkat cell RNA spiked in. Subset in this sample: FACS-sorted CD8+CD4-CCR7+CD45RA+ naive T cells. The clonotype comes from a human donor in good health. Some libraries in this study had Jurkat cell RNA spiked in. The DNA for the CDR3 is TGTGCCAGCAGCTACCCGCTAGCGATGGCAGATACGCAGTATTTT. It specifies CASSYPLAMADTQYF.